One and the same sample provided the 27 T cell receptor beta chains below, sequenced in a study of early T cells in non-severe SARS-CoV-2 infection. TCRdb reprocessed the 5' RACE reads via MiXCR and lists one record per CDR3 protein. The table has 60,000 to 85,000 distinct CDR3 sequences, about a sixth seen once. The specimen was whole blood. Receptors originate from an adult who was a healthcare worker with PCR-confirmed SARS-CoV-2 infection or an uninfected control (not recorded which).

The CDR3 reads CASSSTGRRELFF. The DNA of the CDR3 is TGTGCCAGCAGCTCGACAGGCCGCCGGGAGCTGTTTTTT. V gene TRBV5-6 combines with J gene TRBJ2-2; TRBD1 is a possible D gene (6 bases). CDR3 length equals 13 residues. V shed 3 bases and J shed 9 bases, with 12 bases lying between them. CDR1 and CDR2 (germline): SGHDT, YYEEEE.

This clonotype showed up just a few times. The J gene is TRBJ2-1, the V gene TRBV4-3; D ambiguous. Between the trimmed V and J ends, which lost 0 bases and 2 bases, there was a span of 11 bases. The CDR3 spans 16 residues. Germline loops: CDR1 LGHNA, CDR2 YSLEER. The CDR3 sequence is CASSQDPRNTYNEQFF. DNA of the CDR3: TGCGCCAGCAGCCAAGATCCAAGGAATACCTACAATGAGCAGTTCTTC.

The CDR3 here is CASSVTGQGSIDEQFF. DNA of the CDR3: TGTGCCAGCAGCGTAACAGGACAGGGCTCGATCGATGAGCAGTTCTTC. The rearrangement uses TRBV9 and TRBJ2-1, with 8 bases matching TRBD1. This CDR3 is 16 amino acids long. Germline loops: CDR1 SGDLS, CDR2 YYNGEE. The V segment lost 1 base and the J segment 8 bases; nucleotides outside the gene matches: 11. Filled out from reference TRBV9 and TRBJ2-1, the complete variable domain reads DSGVTQTPKHLITATGQRVTLRCSPRSGDLSVYWYQQSLDQGLQFLIQYYNGEERAKGNILERFSAQQFPDLHSELNLSSLELGDSALYFCASSVTGQGSIDEQFFGPGTRLTVL.

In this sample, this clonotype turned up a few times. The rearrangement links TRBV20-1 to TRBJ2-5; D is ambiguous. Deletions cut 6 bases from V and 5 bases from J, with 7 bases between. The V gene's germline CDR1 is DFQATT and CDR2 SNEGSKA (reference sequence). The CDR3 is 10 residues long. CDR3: CSAQRETQYF. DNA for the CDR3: TGCAGTGCGCAACGGGAGACCCAGTACTTC.

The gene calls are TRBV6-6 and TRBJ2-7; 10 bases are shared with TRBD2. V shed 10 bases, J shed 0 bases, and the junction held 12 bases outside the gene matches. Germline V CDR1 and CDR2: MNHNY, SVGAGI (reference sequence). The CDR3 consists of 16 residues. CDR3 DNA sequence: TGTGCCACCTTCGGCCCTAGCGGGAGAGACTCCTACGAGCAGTACTTC. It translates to CATFGPSGRDSYEQYF.

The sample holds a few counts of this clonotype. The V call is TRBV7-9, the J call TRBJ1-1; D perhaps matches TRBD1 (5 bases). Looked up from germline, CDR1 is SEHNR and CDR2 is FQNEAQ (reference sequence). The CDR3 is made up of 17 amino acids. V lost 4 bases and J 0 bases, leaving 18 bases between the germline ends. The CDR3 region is CASSSKIGGIMNTEAFF. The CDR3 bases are TGTGCCAGCAGCTCAAAGATCGGGGGAATTATGAACACTGAAGCTTTCTTT.

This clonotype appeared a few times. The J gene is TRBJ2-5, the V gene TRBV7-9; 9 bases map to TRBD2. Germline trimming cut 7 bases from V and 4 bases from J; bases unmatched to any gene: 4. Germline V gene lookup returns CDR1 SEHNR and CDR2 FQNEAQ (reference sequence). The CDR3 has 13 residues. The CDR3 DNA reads TGTGCCAGCACCCATAGCGGGAGAGAGACCCAGTACTTC. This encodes CASTHSGRETQYF.

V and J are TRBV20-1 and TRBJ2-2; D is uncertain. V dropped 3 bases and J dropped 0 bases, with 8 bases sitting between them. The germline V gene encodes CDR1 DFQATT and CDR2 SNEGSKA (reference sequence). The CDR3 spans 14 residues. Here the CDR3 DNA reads TGCAGTGCTAGGTACCAGCCGAACACCGGGGAGCTGTTTTTT. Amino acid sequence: CSARYQPNTGELFF.

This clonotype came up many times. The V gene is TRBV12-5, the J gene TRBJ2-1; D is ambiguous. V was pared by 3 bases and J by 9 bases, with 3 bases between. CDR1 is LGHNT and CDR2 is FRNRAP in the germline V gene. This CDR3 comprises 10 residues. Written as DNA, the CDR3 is TGTGCTAGTGGTTTCAGTGAGCAGTTCTTC. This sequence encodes CASGFSEQFF.

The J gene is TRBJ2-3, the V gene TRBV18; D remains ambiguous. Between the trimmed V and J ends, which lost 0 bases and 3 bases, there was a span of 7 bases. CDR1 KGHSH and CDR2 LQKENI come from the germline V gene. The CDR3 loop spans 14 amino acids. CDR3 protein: CASSPPWPTDTQYF. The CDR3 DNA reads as TGTGCCAGCTCACCACCGTGGCCAACAGATACGCAGTATTTT. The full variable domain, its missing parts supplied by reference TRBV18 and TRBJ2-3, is NAGVMQNPRHLVRRRGQEARLRCSPMKGHSHVYWYRQLPEEGLKFMVYLQKENIIDESGMPKERFSAEFPKEGPSILRIQQVVRGDSAAYFCASSPPWPTDTQYFGPGTRLTVL.

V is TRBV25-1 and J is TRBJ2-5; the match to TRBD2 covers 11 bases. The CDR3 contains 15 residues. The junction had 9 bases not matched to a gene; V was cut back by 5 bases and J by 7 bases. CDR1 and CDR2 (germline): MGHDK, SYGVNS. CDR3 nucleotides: TGTGCCAGCAGTAAAAGACTAGCGGGGTCCGGGACCCAGTACTTC. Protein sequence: CASSKRLAGSGTQYF.

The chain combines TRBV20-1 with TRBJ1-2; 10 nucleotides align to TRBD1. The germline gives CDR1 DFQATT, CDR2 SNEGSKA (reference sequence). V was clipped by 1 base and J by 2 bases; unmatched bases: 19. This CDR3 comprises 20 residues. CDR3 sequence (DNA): TGCAGTGCTAGAGCCGCCGAAGGGACAGGGGATAATTATGGGAACTATGGCTACACCTTC. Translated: CSARAAEGTGDNYGNYGYTF.

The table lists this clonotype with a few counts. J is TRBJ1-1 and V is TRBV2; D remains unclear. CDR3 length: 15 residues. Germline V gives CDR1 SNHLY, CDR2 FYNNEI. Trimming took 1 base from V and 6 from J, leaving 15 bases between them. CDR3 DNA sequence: TGTGCCAGCAGTGAAGATGGCAGTCGGAAGGCTGAAGCTTTCTTT. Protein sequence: CASSEDGSRKAEAFF.

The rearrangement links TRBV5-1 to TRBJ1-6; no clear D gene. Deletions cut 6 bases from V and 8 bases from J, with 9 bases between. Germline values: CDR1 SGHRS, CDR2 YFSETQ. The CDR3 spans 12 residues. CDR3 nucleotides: TGCGCCAGCAAGGTGGGCGATTCACCCCTCCACTTT. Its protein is CASKVGDSPLHF.

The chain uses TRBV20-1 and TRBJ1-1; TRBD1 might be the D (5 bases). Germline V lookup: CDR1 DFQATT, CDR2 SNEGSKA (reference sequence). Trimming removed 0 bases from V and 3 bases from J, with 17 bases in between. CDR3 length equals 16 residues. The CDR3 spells CSARDKGSAFYTEAFF. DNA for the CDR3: TGCAGTGCTAGAGATAAGGGGTCTGCCTTTTACACTGAAGCTTTCTTT.

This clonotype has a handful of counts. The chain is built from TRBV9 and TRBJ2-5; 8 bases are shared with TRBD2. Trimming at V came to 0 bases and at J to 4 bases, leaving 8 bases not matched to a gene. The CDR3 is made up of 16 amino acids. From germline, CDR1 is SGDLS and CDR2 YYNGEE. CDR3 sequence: CASSVAGTRRGETQYF. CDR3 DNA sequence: TGTGCCAGCAGCGTAGCTGGGACTAGGAGGGGAGAGACCCAGTACTTC. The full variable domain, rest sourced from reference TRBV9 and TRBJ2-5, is DSGVTQTPKHLITATGQRVTLRCSPRSGDLSVYWYQQSLDQGLQFLIQYYNGEERAKGNILERFSAQQFPDLHSELNLSSLELGDSALYFCASSVAGTRRGETQYFGPGTRLLVL.

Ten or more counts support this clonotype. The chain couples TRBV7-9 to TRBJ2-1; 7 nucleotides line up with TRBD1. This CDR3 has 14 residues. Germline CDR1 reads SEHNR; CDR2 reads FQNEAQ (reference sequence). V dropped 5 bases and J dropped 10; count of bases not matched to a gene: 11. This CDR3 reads CASSHTDRTGEQFF. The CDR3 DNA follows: TGTGCCAGCAGCCATACGGACAGGACAGGAGAGCAGTTCTTC.

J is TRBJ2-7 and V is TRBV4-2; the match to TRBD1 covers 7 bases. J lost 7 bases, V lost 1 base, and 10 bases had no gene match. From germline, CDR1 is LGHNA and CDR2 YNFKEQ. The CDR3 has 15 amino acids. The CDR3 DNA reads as TGTGCCAGCAGCCAAGGGACAGGCCAAGGGGTAGAGCAGTACTTC. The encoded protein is CASSQGTGQGVEQYF.

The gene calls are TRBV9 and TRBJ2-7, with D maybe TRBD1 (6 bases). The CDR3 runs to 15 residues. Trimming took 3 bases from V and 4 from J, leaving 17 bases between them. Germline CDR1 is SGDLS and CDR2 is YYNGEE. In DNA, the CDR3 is TGTGCCAGCAGCGCAGAAGGGACAAAAGGATACGAGCAGTACTTC. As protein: CASSAEGTKGYEQYF.

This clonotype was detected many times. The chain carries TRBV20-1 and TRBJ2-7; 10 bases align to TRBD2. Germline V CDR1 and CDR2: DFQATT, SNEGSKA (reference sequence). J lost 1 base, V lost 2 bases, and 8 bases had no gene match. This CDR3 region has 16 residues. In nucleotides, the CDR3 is TGCAGTGCTAGACTAGCGGGGGCCAAAATATCCTACGAGCAGTACTTC. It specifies CSARLAGAKISYEQYF.

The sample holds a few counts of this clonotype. CDR3 sequence reads: CASSFPTGTEYIAFF. The CDR3 DNA sequence: TGTGCCAGCAGCTTTCCGACCGGGACAGAATATATAGCTTTCTTT. The rearrangement links TRBV7-9 to TRBJ1-1, with 7 positions matching TRBD1. Germline CDR1 and CDR2: SEHNR and FQNEAQ (reference sequence). J lost 10 bases, V lost 3 bases, and 14 bases had no gene match. This CDR3 region has 15 residues.

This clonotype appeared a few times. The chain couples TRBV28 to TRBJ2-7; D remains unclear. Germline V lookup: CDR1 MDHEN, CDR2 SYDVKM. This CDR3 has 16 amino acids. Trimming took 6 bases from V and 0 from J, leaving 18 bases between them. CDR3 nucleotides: TGTGCCAGCAGGACTCCGGTTCGGGCGAGCTCCTACGAGCAGTACTTC. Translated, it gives CASRTPVRASSYEQYF.

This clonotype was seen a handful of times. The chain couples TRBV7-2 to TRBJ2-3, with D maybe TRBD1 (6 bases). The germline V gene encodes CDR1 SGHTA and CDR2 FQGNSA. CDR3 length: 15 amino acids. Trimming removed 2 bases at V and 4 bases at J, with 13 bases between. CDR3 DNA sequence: TGTGCCAGCAGCTTACGTCTGCAGGGGTCAGATACGCAGTATTTT. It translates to CASSLRLQGSDTQYF.

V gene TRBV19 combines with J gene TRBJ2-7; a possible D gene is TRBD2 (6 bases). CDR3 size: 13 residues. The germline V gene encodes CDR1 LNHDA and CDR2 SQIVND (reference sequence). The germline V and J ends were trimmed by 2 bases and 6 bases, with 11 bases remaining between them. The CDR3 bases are TGTGCCAGTAGTATAACCGGGGGAGGCGAGCAGTACTTC. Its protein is CASSITGGGEQYF.

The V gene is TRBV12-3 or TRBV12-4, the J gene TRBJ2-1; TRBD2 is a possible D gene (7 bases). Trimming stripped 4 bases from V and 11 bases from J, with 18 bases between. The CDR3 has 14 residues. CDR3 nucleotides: TGTGCCAGCAGTTGGCCGGAGGGGGGGTTTAAGCAGTTCTTC. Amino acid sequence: CASSWPEGGFKQFF.

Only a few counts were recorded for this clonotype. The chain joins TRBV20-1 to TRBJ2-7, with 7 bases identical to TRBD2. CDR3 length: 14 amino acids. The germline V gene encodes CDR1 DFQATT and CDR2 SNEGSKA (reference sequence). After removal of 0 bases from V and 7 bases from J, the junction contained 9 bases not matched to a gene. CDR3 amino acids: CSARERLASREQYF. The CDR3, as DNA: TGCAGTGCTAGAGAACGACTAGCTTCGAGGGAGCAGTACTTC.

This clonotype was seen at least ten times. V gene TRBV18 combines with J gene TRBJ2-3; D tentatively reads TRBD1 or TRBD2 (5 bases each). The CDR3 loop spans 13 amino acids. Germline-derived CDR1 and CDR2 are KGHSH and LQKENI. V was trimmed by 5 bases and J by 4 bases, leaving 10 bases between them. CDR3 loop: CASSAGRADTQYF. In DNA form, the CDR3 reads TGTGCCAGCTCAGCGGGCAGGGCAGATACGCAGTATTTT.